A single sample is the source of the 28 T cell receptor beta chains below, sequenced in a study of HIV-infected children after antiretroviral therapy interruption (dated by TCRdb to between 2019 and 2020). This specimen's treatment or condition label, interpreted: PENTA 11 planned treatment interruption arm or continuous ART arm. Libraries were prepared through 3' RACE. The reads were generated on an Illumina MiSeq. To correct PCR amplification bias, TCR libraries were generated from RNA with a 3' RACE protocol that used unique molecular identifiers. TCRdb passed the public sequencing reads through fastp at Q25 and MiXCR, retaining productive beta sequences. Identical CDR3 protein sequences are pooled into one entry, listed with their most common genes and DNA. This sample lists around 15,000 distinct CDR3 sequences; roughly 3.5% were detected once. The ten largest clones add up to approximately 31% of the sample.

The source material was CD45RO+ CD8+ T cells from PBMCs, pooled from several time points, sampled from a donor given antiretroviral therapy, either interrupted or continuous. What the cell subset or site label conveys for this sample: memory CD8+ CD45RO+ CD45RA- T cells. The origin of the receptors is a pool of human donors with HIV.

Note on this clonotype: Possible read error: a much larger clone is one base away. J is TRBJ2-1 and V is TRBV29-1; no firm D call. V was pared by 7 bases and J by 8 bases, with 18 bases between. Germline V gene lookup returns CDR1 SQVTM and CDR2 ANQGSEA. The CDR3 spans 13 residues. The CDR3 spells CSASQRNGYEQFF. The CDR3 DNA reads as TGCAGCGCCTCCCAGCGAAATGGGTATGAGCAGTTCTTC.

This clonotype was counted at least ten times. The genes are TRBV12-3 or TRBV12-4 and TRBJ1-1, with D uncertain. This CDR3 comprises 15 residues. The V and J ends lost 3 bases and 0 bases respectively, with 11 bases between them. The CDR3 region has the DNA TGTGCCAGCAGTTTGTTGGGCAGGATGAACACTGAAGCTTTCTTT. It translates to CASSLLGRMNTEAFF.

This clonotype was counted ten times or more. The genes are TRBV5-1 and TRBJ2-1; D gene unclear. Germline-derived CDR1 and CDR2 are SGHRS and YFSETQ. The CDR3 sequence is 15 residues long. The V and J ends lost 6 bases and 5 bases respectively, with 18 bases between them. The CDR3 loop reads CASKGMEVVDNEQFF. Here the CDR3 DNA reads TGCGCCAGCAAAGGAATGGAAGTGGTGGACAATGAGCAGTTCTTC.

The table lists this clonotype with a few counts. The V call is TRBV19, the J call TRBJ1-1, with 9 bases aligning to TRBD1. Germline V lookup: CDR1 LNHDA, CDR2 SQIVND (reference sequence). V lost 4 bases and J lost 6; bases outside the gene matches: 18. The CDR3 spans 18 residues. CDR3 protein: CASSKGHDTGGVGSEAFF. CDR3 coding DNA: TGTGCCAGTAGTAAGGGGCACGATACAGGGGGCGTGGGGTCTGAAGCTTTCTTT. Supplemented by reference TRBV19 and TRBJ1-1, the full variable domain reads DGGITQSPKYLFRKEGQNVTLSCEQNLNHDAMYWYRQDPGQGLRLIYYSQIVNDFQKGDIAEGYSVSREKKESFPLTVTSAQKNPTAFYLCASSKGHDTGGVGSEAFFGQGTRLTVV.

This clonotype was seen ten or more times. The rearrangement uses TRBV27 and TRBJ1-1; D is uncertain. This CDR3 contains 15 residues. Trimming left V 6 bases short and J 3 bases short, with 17 bases between. Germline-derived CDR1 and CDR2 are MNHEY and SMNVEV (reference sequence). The CDR3 DNA follows: TGTGCCAGCAGCCCAGGAATCAGAACGGACACTGAAGCTTTCTTT. The encoded protein is CASSPGIRTDTEAFF.

This clonotype was picked up many times. V usage is TRBV6-2 or TRBV6-3 and J usage is TRBJ2-2; D might be TRBD2 (5 bases). V lost 7 bases and J lost 3, with 9 bases in between. The germline V gene has CDR1 MNHEY and CDR2 SVGEGT. The CDR3 loop spans 13 amino acids. CDR3 nucleotide sequence: TGTGCCAGCAATGAGAGGGACACCGGGGAGCTGTTTTTT. As protein: CASNERDTGELFF.

This clonotype was detected many times. The chain has TRBV10-3 and TRBJ1-1; D may be TRBD1 (5 bases). CDR3 length: 14 amino acids. V was cut by 5 bases and J by 1 base, with 11 bases left in between. Germline assignment: CDR1 ENHRY and CDR2 SYGVKD. The CDR3 bases are TGTGCCATCAGTACGGACAACCCGAACACTGAAGCTTTCTTT. Its protein is CAISTDNPNTEAFF.

This clonotype was seen at least ten times. Sequence at one end of the junction differs from germline and may be a read error. The chain is built from TRBV7-9 and TRBJ2-5; D unclear. The germline V gene has CDR1 SEHNR and CDR2 FQNEAQ (reference sequence). The length of the CDR3 is 13 residues. CDR3 protein: CASSFPGQGTQYF. In DNA, the CDR3 is TGTGCCAGCAGCTTCCCCGGGCAAGGGACCCAGTACTTC.

This clonotype came up many times. J is TRBJ2-1 and V is TRBV4-1; possibly TRBD1 for D (6 bases). Germline V lookup: CDR1 MGHRA, CDR2 YSYEKL. The CDR3 totals 15 residues. Trimming stripped 5 bases from V and 9 bases from J, with 20 bases between. This CDR3 reads CASSLLFSQGSEQFF. In DNA form, the CDR3 reads TGCGCCAGCAGCTTACTCTTCTCACAGGGTAGTGAGCAGTTCTTC.

In its sample, this clonotype was seen many times. This sequence joins TRBV11-3 and TRBJ2-5, with 10 bases aligning to TRBD1. The CDR3 has 15 residues. CDR1 is SGHNT, CDR2 YENEEA, per germline. V was clipped by 5 bases and J by 4 bases; unmatched bases: 7. The CDR3 nucleotides are TGTGCCAGCAGCCCACCGGGACAGGGGCCAGAGACCCAGTACTTC. It yields the protein CASSPPGQGPETQYF.

In this sample, this clonotype turned up many times. In DNA form, the CDR3 reads TGTGCCAGCAGCCAGGTGGAGGCGACCTACAATGAGCAGTTCTTC. This codes for CASSQVEATYNEQFF. The rearrangement joins TRBV14 to TRBJ2-1; tentatively, D is TRBD2 (5 bases). CDR3 length equals 15 residues. The V end lost 3 bases, the J end lost 2 bases, and 11 bases lay between the germline ends. The germline CDR1 and CDR2 sequences are SGHDN and FVKESK.

This clonotype has a count of ten or more. The gene calls are TRBV2 and TRBJ2-7; TRBD2 agrees at 7 bases. Germline assignment: CDR1 SNHLY and CDR2 FYNNEI. CDR3 length: 14 residues. The junction had 10 bases not matched to a gene; V was cut back by 8 bases and J by 3 bases. As DNA, the CDR3 is TGTGCCAGCGGGAGGGTAGCGGAATTCTACGAGCAGTACTTC. Translating it yields CASGRVAEFYEQYF.

This clonotype was counted many times. The rearrangement uses TRBV10-3 and TRBJ2-2; D call uncertain. CDR1 is ENHRY, CDR2 SYGVKD, per germline. Between the trimmed V and J ends, which lost 5 bases and 6 bases, there was a span of 19 bases. This CDR3 has 16 amino acids. The CDR3: CAISPETGTTSGELFF. Here the CDR3 DNA reads TGTGCCATCAGTCCTGAGACGGGCACGACGTCCGGGGAGCTGTTTTTT.

By share, this clonotype counts as medium-sized (0.01 to 0.1%). The J gene is TRBJ2-3, the V gene TRBV6-2 or TRBV6-3; 10 bases agree with TRBD2. V gave up 6 bases and J gave up 0 bases; unmatched junction bases: 6. Germline V gene sequence: CDR1 MNHEY, CDR2 SVGEGT. The CDR3 is made up of 16 amino acids. The CDR3 sequence: CASRAAGGPSTDTQYF. Here the CDR3 DNA reads TGTGCCAGCAGGGCAGCGGGGGGGCCAAGCACAGATACGCAGTATTTT.

This clonotype was seen ten or more times. The CDR3 spells CVQTGTADSENYEQYF. The DNA for the CDR3 is TGTGTACAAACCGGGACGGCGGATAGTGAGAACTACGAGCAGTACTTC. The chain joins TRBV6-1 to TRBJ2-7; either TRBD1 or TRBD2 may fit D (5 bases each). Per the germline V gene, CDR1 is MNHNS and CDR2 is SASEGT. The CDR3 loop spans 16 amino acids.

This clonotype was seen repeatedly, ten times or more. V usage is TRBV7-9 and J usage is TRBJ2-1; 13 bases are shared with TRBD2. This CDR3 contains 16 residues. Germline-derived CDR1 and CDR2 are SEHNR and FQNEAQ (reference sequence). The ends lost 6 bases at V and 8 bases at J; junction bases unmatched: 10. The CDR3 sequence: CASSSLAGGRLDEQFF. In DNA form, the CDR3 reads TGTGCCAGCAGTTCACTAGCGGGAGGGAGGTTAGATGAGCAGTTCTTC.

In this sample, this clonotype turned up many times. The chain has TRBV15 and TRBJ2-7; TRBD1 might be the D (6 bases). Trimming removed 3 bases from V and 4 bases from J, with 13 bases in between. Germline loops: CDR1 LNHNV, CDR2 YYDKDF (reference sequence). CDR3 size: 14 residues. Here the CDR3 reads CATSSTDSSYEQYF. The DNA of the CDR3 is TGTGCCACCAGCAGTACGGACAGTTCTTACGAGCAGTACTTC. Complete variable domain (other parts from reference TRBV15 and TRBJ2-7): DAMVIQNPRYQVTQFGKPVTLSCSQTLNHNVMYWYQQKSSQAPKLLFHYYDKDFNNEADTPDNFQSRRPNTSFCFLDIRSPGLGDTAMYLCATSSTDSSYEQYFGPGTRLTVT.

In this sample, this clonotype is medium-sized. The CDR3: CASSLPGLAGESYEQYF. CDR3 DNA: TGTGCCAGCAGCTTACCCGGACTAGCGGGGGAATCCTACGAGCAGTACTTC. V gene TRBV7-9 combines with J gene TRBJ2-7, with 13 bases fitting TRBD2. The CDR3 is made up of 17 amino acids. Germline V gene data show CDR1 as SEHNR and CDR2 as FQNEAQ (reference sequence). V lost 2 bases, J lost 1 base, and 5 bases stayed unmatched.

This clonotype was seen at least ten times. This chain links TRBV6-5 with TRBJ2-6; no definite D call. This CDR3 has 15 residues. Between the trimmed V and J ends, which lost 6 bases and 4 bases, there was a span of 13 bases. CDR1 is MNHEY, CDR2 SVGAGI, per germline. CDR3 DNA: TGTGCCAGCAGCCCGGTTCTAGAGGGGGCCAACGTCCTGACTTTC. Protein sequence: CASSPVLEGANVLTF.

Points on this clonotype: This could be a read error, since a much larger clone is one nucleotide away. V usage is TRBV12-3 or TRBV12-4 and J usage is TRBJ2-7; weak D call: TRBD1 (6 bases). V lost 5 bases to trimming and J lost 3 bases, with 17 bases between them. The CDR3 length is 15 residues. This chain's CDR3 is CASSPQQGTIYEQYF. In DNA form, the CDR3 reads TGTGCCAGCAGTCCTCAACAGGGAACGATCTACGAGCAGTACTTC.

This clonotype has a handful of counts. The chain employs TRBV4-2 and TRBJ2-1; D is possibly TRBD1 (7 bases). The CDR3 covers 15 residues. V lost 2 bases and J lost 4, with 12 bases in between. Germline-derived CDR1 and CDR2 are LGHNA and YNFKEQ. The CDR3 coding sequence is TGTGCCAGCAGCCAAACCCAGGGGGGATACAATGAGCAGTTCTTC. It specifies CASSQTQGGYNEQFF.

This clonotype was observed a few times. Written as DNA, the CDR3 is TGTGCCAGCAGTTGGGGAAATGACAGGGCTGCGCAGTATTTT. This sequence encodes CASSWGNDRAAQYF. This chain links TRBV27 with TRBJ2-3; 7 bases are a match to TRBD1. Trimming removed 4 bases from V and 10 bases from J; junction bases left unmatched: 11. Germline loops: CDR1 MNHEY, CDR2 SMNVEV (reference sequence). The CDR3 covers 14 residues.

This clonotype was seen ten or more times. The chain carries TRBV4-3 and TRBJ2-7; D is perhaps TRBD2 (6 bases). CDR3 length equals 15 residues. Looked up from germline, CDR1 is LGHNA and CDR2 is YSLEER. The V end was cut by 0 bases, the J end by 4 bases, with 13 bases between. The CDR3 nucleotides read TGCGCCAGCAGCCAAGATGATGGCGGGGCTTACGAGCAGTACTTC. Amino acids: CASSQDDGGAYEQYF.

This clonotype has a count of ten or more. This chain uses TRBV20-1 with TRBJ2-1; TRBD2 is a possible D gene (5 bases). The germline gives CDR1 DFQATT, CDR2 SNEGSKA (reference sequence). The CDR3 is 14 residues long. Between the trimmed V and J ends, which lost 3 bases and 2 bases, there was a span of 11 bases. CDR3 in amino acids: CSASRAGPYNEQFF. DNA for the CDR3: TGCAGTGCTAGTCGTGCGGGCCCCTACAATGAGCAGTTCTTC.

This clonotype was detected many times. CDR3 in amino acids: CASSVKGGDVAGELFF. The CDR3 region has the DNA TGTGCCAGCAGTGTTAAAGGAGGGGACGTAGCCGGGGAGCTGTTTTTT. The chain employs TRBV6-4 and TRBJ2-2, with TRBD2 as a possible D gene (6 bases). Germline assignment: CDR1 MRHNA and CDR2 SNTAGT. Trimming stripped 4 bases from V and 6 bases from J, with 18 bases between. This CDR3 has 16 amino acids.

This clonotype came up many times. The V and J genes are TRBV2 and TRBJ2-7; tentative D call: TRBD1 (7 bases). Germline V CDR1 and CDR2: SNHLY, FYNNEI. This CDR3 comprises 13 residues. V was trimmed by 4 bases and J by 4 bases, leaving 11 bases between them. The CDR3 loop reads CASSGGDRYEQYF. CDR3 DNA: TGTGCCAGCAGTGGGGGGGACAGATACGAGCAGTACTTC.

This clonotype was counted many times. The V and J genes are TRBV6-1 and TRBJ2-4; TRBD2 might be the D (6 bases). The V gene's germline CDR1 is MNHNS and CDR2 SASEGT. V was shortened by 1 base and J by 8 bases, with 12 bases between the two germline ends. This CDR3 has 14 residues. CDR3: CASSEGGLSHIQYF. The DNA of the CDR3 is TGTGCCAGCAGTGAAGGGGGACTTAGCCACATTCAGTACTTC.

Ten or more counts support this clonotype. The rearrangement uses TRBV29-1 and TRBJ1-1, with 9 nucleotides matching TRBD1. Germline V gene data show CDR1 as SQVTM and CDR2 as ANQGSEA. V lost 6 bases to trimming and J lost 3 bases; unmatched junction nucleotides: 2. The CDR3 is made up of 12 amino acids. DNA for the CDR3: TGCAGCGTCCGGACAGGGGACACTGAAGCTTTCTTT. As protein: CSVRTGDTEAFF.